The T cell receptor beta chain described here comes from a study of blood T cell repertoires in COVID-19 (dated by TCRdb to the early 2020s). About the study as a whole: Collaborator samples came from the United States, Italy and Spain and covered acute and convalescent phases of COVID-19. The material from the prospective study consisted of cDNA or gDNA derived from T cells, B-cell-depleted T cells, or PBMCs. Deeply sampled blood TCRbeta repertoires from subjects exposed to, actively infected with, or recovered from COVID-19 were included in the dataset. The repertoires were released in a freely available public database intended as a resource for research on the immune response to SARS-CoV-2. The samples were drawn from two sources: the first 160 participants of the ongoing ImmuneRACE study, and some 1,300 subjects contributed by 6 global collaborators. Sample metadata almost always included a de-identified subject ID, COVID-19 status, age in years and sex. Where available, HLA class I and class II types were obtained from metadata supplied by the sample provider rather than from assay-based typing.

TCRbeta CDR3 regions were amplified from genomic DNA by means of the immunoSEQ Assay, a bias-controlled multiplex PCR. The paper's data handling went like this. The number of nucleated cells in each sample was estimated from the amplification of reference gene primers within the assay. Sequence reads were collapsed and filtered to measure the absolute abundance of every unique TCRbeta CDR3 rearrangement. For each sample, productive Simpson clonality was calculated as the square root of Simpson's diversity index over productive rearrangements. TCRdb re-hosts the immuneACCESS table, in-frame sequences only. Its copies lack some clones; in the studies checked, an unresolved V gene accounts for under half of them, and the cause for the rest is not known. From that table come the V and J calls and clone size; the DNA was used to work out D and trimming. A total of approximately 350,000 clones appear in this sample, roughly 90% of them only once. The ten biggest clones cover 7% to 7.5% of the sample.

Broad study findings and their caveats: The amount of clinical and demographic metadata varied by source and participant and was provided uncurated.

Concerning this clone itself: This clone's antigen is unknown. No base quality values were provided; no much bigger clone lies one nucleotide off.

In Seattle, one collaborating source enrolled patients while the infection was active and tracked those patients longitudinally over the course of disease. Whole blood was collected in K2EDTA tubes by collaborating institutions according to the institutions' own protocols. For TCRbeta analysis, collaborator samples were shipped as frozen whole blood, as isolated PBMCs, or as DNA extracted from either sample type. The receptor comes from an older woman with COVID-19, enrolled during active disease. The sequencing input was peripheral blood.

The DNA sequence reads TGTGCCAGTAGTACCGGGGACAGGCGCCTATGGGGCTACACCTTC. It encodes CASSTGDRRLWGYTF. The chain is assembled from TRBV19 and TRBJ1-2; 8 bases in between match TRBD1. As encoded in the germline V gene (reference sequence), CDR1 is LNHDA while CDR2 is SQIVND. Reading from cysteine to phenylalanine, the CDR3 counts 15 amino acids. Only the CDR3 part of the read is kept: 45 bases, read in frame from the first base. V and J are trimmed by 4 bases and 8 bases, and the gene matches miss 12 bases of the junction.